Listed here are 8 T cell receptor beta chains from one sample, sequenced in a study of a mutant IDH1 vaccine in newly diagnosed glioma. Time point noted: week 47, end of study. Alongside topical imiquimod, each dose of vaccine comprised 300 ug of mutant IDH1 20-mer peptide. Libraries were prepared by immunoSEQ multiplex PCR; TCRdb keeps only in-frame clonotypes and omits some of them. The sample lists about 50,000 clones, around 84% occurring once. For these TCRs, the target antigens are not known. The sequenced sample was PBMCs, obtained from a glioma patient whose treatment included an IDH1 peptide vaccine. The receptors were gathered from a woman in her twenties or thirties with glioma. Some clones in this sample may be carry-over from other donors' samples.

The CDR3 bases are TGTGCCAGTACCCGATGGGCAGGGGGAATCTATGGCTACACCTTC. Its translation: CASTRWAGGIYGYTF. This chain joins TRBV19 and TRBJ1-2, with 7 bases aligning to TRBD1. The J segment lost 4 bases and the V segment lost 7 bases, leaving 12 bases of the junction unmatched. The germline gives CDR1 LNHDA, CDR2 SQIVND (reference sequence). This CDR3 region has 15 residues.

V is TRBV5-6 and J is TRBJ1-4, with D uncertain. CDR3 length: 14 amino acids. Germline assignment: CDR1 SGHDT and CDR2 YYEEEE. V was pared by 0 bases and J by 0 bases, with 3 bases between. CDR3 sequence: CASSLGATNEKLFF. In DNA form, the CDR3 reads TGTGCCAGCAGCTTGGGAGCAACTAATGAAAAACTGTTTTTT.

The V call is TRBV25-1, the J call TRBJ2-7, with 7 nucleotides matching TRBD2. Germline V gene data show CDR1 as MGHDK and CDR2 as SYGVNS. Trimming cost V 1 base and J 0 bases; bases outside gene matches: 3. The CDR3 is 15 amino acids. CDR3 coding DNA: TGTGCCAGCAGTGAATGGGGGGGGTCCTCCTACGAGCAGTACTTC. Amino acids: CASSEWGGSSYEQYF.

By sample share, this clone is large (0.1 to 1%). The chain recombines TRBV19 with TRBJ2-3, with D perhaps matching TRBD1 (5 bases). Germline V gene lookup returns CDR1 LNHDA and CDR2 SQIVND (reference sequence). The CDR3 extends over 15 amino acids. Deletions cut 6 bases from V and 0 bases from J, with 13 bases between. The CDR3: CASRRTSSSTDTQYF. CDR3 DNA sequence: TGTGCCAGTAGACGGACATCCTCTAGCACAGATACGCAGTATTTT.

This clone was seen a handful of times. The chain recombines TRBV6-5 with TRBJ1-1; possibly TRBD1 for D (5 bases). The V end was cut by 4 bases, the J end by 2 bases, with 11 bases between. Germline V CDR1 and CDR2: MNHEY, SVGAGI. This CDR3 region has 14 residues. CDR3 amino acids: CASSSRVSNTEAFF. The CDR3 region has the DNA TGTGCCAGCAGTTCCAGGGTGTCTAACACTGAAGCTTTCTTT.

The chain couples TRBV5-1 to TRBJ2-5; 9 bases are shared with TRBD1. The CDR3 is 15 amino acids. J was trimmed by 7 bases and V by 2 bases; bases with no gene match: 9. Germline loops: CDR1 SGHRS, CDR2 YFSETQ. The CDR3 DNA sequence: TGCGCCAGCAGCTTATCCGGGACAGGGACGGTGACCCAGTACTTC. Amino acids: CASSLSGTGTVTQYF.

Only a few counts were recorded for this clone. The chain couples TRBV19 to TRBJ1-1, with D possibly being TRBD1 (6 bases). The V and J ends lost 6 bases and 1 base respectively, with 6 bases between them. CDR3 size: 12 residues. Per the germline V gene, CDR1 is LNHDA and CDR2 is SQIVND (reference sequence). The CDR3 here is CASRGGNTEAFF. The CDR3 DNA sequence: TGTGCCAGTAGAGGGGGGAACACTGAAGCTTTCTTT.

The chain combines TRBV2 with TRBJ2-7; 10 nucleotides match TRBD2. The CDR3 has 17 amino acids. The V gene's germline CDR1 is SNHLY and CDR2 FYNNEI. V gave up 8 bases and J gave up 6 bases; unmatched junction bases: 19. As DNA, the CDR3 is TGTGCCAGCTCGGGAACTCTAGCGGGAGTATCTGGGGGCGAGCAGTACTTC. It encodes CASSGTLAGVSGGEQYF. The whole variable domain, remainder taken from reference TRBV2 and TRBJ2-7, is EPEVTQTPSHQVTQMGQEVILRCVPISNHLYFYWYRQILGQKVEFLVSFYNNEISEKSEIFDDQFSVERPDGSNFTLKIRSTKLEDSAMYFCASSGTLAGVSGGEQYFGPGTRLTVT.